The 14 T cell receptor beta chains below come from one sample, sequenced in a study of regulatory T cells in long-lasting Graves disease. CDR3 regions were amplified by Arm-PCR using iRepertoire HTBI primers to build TCR beta libraries. TCRdb re-analysed the multiplex PCR reads in MiXCR, keeping a single row per CDR3 protein. The sample has 350,000 to 400,000 distinct CDR3 sequences; about 16% are singletons. Time point reported: newly diagnosed GD, antithyroid drugs for less than 3 months. With RNA extracted from PBMCs as input, the TCR library was made. The material sequenced was peripheral blood mononuclear cells (PBMCs), taken at new diagnosis, from a patient treated with antithyroid drugs. Receptor source: a female donor with Graves disease.

The chain has TRBV25-1 and TRBJ2-1, with 11 bases that match TRBD2. In germline, CDR1 is MGHDK, CDR2 SYGVNS. V trimming: 3 bases; J trimming: 8 bases; junction bases outside the gene matches: 6. The CDR3 runs 15 residues. CDR3 in amino acids: CASSDPTSGSYEQFF. CDR3 in DNA: TGTGCCAGCAGTGATCCCACTAGCGGGAGCTATGAGCAGTTCTTC.

The V and J genes are TRBV28 and TRBJ2-5; TRBD2 matches 7 bases. After removal of 6 bases from V and 2 bases from J, the junction contained 12 bases not matched to a gene. The germline gives CDR1 MDHEN, CDR2 SYDVKM. The CDR3 sequence is 16 residues long. The DNA for the CDR3 is TGTGCCAGCAGCCCTGGCTTTGGGACTACTCAAGAGACCCAGTACTTC. It codes for CASSPGFGTTQETQYF.

The V gene is TRBV19, the J gene TRBJ2-1; the D gene is possibly TRBD2 (5 bases). The CDR3 length is 14 residues. V was trimmed by 6 bases and J by 6 bases, leaving 15 bases between them. Germline-derived CDR1 and CDR2 are LNHDA and SQIVND (reference sequence). The CDR3 DNA reads as TGTGCCAGTAGACCCCCGGGAACCGGCAATGAGCAGTTCTTC. Translation gives CASRPPGTGNEQFF.

This clonotype has a count of ten or more. This chain links TRBV7-9 with TRBJ2-1; TRBD1 or TRBD2 may be the D gene (5 bases each). Trimming took 1 base from V and 6 from J, leaving 16 bases between them. The CDR3 runs 16 residues. Per the germline V gene, CDR1 is SEHNR and CDR2 is FQNEAQ (reference sequence). Here the CDR3 reads CASSLGGVWTLNEQFF. CDR3 nucleotides: TGTGCCAGCAGCTTAGGAGGGGTTTGGACTCTCAATGAGCAGTTCTTC.

This clonotype showed up many times. V gene TRBV5-1 combines with J gene TRBJ1-1; D is unclear. V was pared by 2 bases and J by 4 bases, with 9 bases between. The CDR3 length is 13 residues. Germline lookup yields CDR1 SGHRS and CDR2 YFSETQ. CDR3 DNA: TGCGCCAGCAGCTTTCCCGGGTCCACTGAAGCTTTCTTT. This encodes CASSFPGSTEAFF.

The chain joins TRBV29-1 to TRBJ2-5; TRBD1 agrees at 9 bases. The CDR3 extends over 15 amino acids. Trimming removed 6 bases from V and 1 base from J; junction bases left unmatched: 9. Germline-derived CDR1 and CDR2 are SQVTM and ANQGSEA. The CDR3 protein is CSVARMGQGQETQYF. In nucleotides, the CDR3 is TGCAGCGTCGCTCGTATGGGACAGGGCCAAGAGACCCAGTACTTC.

The chain joins TRBV2 to TRBJ2-7; D possibly corresponds to TRBD2 (5 bases). This CDR3 contains 16 residues. Germline CDR1 is SNHLY and CDR2 is FYNNEI. V was trimmed by 3 bases and J by 1 base, leaving 16 bases between them. In nucleotides, the CDR3 is TGTGCCAGCAGTGATTTGGAGTCCGGCGGGTCCTACGAGCAGTACTTC. This codes for CASSDLESGGSYEQYF.

In this sample, this clonotype turned up many times. The chain couples TRBV20-1 to TRBJ2-7; 8 bases agree with TRBD2. V lost 0 bases to trimming and J lost 3 bases; unmatched junction nucleotides: 4. The germline CDR1 and CDR2 sequences are DFQATT and SNEGSKA (reference sequence). The CDR3 is made up of 14 amino acids. The CDR3 DNA reads TGCAGTGCTAGAGATCAGCGGGAGATCTACGAGCAGTACTTC. This translates into CSARDQREIYEQYF.

V and J are TRBV19 and TRBJ2-5; D is undetermined. CDR1 LNHDA and CDR2 SQIVND come from the germline V gene (reference sequence). CDR3 size: 14 residues. Trimming removed 3 bases at V and 5 bases at J, with 13 bases between. This CDR3 reads CASSMGSSTETQYF. The CDR3 bases are TGTGCCAGTAGTATGGGTTCCAGCACGGAGACCCAGTACTTC.

This clonotype was detected a few times. The V and J genes are TRBV7-3 and TRBJ2-4; 10 bases are a match to TRBD1. The CDR3 spans 20 residues. The trim removed 2 bases at V and 2 bases at J, leaving 15 bases unmatched. Germline CDR1 is SGHTA and CDR2 is FQGTGA. The CDR3 DNA sequence: TGTGCCAGCAGCTTATTCCCTCAACCCGACAGGGGGCACACCAAAAACATTCAGTACTTC. It yields the protein CASSLFPQPDRGHTKNIQYF.

This clonotype was observed many times. The chain uses TRBV7-2 and TRBJ2-5, with 7 bases lining up with TRBD2. This CDR3 is built from 18 residues. V lost 0 bases, J lost 1 base, and 11 bases stayed unmatched. The germline CDR1 and CDR2 sequences are SGHTA and FQGNSA. CDR3 in DNA: TGTGCCAGCAGCTTAGCGATATTAGTTTCTAGCGGCCAAGAGACCCAGTACTTC. Translated, it gives CASSLAILVSSGQETQYF.

This clonotype was found many times. J is TRBJ1-1 and V is TRBV5-1; no definite D call. The CDR3 runs to 14 residues. The germline V gene encodes CDR1 SGHRS and CDR2 YFSETQ. Trimming cost V 6 bases and J 4 bases, with 16 bases left between them. CDR3 in amino acids: CASKWEEVITEAFF. The CDR3 nucleotides read TGCGCCAGCAAGTGGGAAGAGGTGATCACTGAAGCTTTCTTT.

Many counts were recorded for this clonotype. The V and J genes are TRBV27 and TRBJ2-2; D gene ambiguous. Trimming took 7 bases from V and 4 from J, leaving 4 bases between them. The CDR3 sequence is 11 residues long. The germline CDR1 and CDR2 sequences are MNHEY and SMNVEV (reference sequence). CDR3 in amino acids: CASTSTGELFF. The CDR3 DNA sequence: TGTGCCAGCACCTCCACCGGGGAGCTGTTTTTT.

This sequence joins TRBV25-1 and TRBJ2-7, with TRBD1 as a possible D gene (6 bases). Trimming took 10 bases from V and 4 from J, leaving 17 bases between them. Germline V lookup: CDR1 MGHDK, CDR2 SYGVNS. This CDR3 comprises 13 residues. This CDR3 is CATSGTFNYEQYF. DNA of the CDR3: TGTGCCACCTCCGGGACATTTAATTACGAGCAGTACTTC.